Below are 4 T cell receptor beta chains sequenced from a single sample in a study of shared clonotypes between healthy human individuals. Data came from immunoSEQ multiplex PCR; TCRdb stores just in-frame clones and leaves some out. The sample has more than 600,000 clones; roughly nine tenths are singletons. Naivety among CD8 cells was defined by CD45RO negativity and positive CCR7 selection, thereby excluding terminally differentiated effector memory CD45RA+ cells. The sequencing sample was made of naive CD8+ T cells sorted from blood. The origin of the receptors is a man aged 25 to 40 in good health.

Regarding this clone: The sample holds other DNA sequences that translate to the same CDR3. CDR3 DNA: TGTGCCAGCTCCTATAGCAATCAGCCCCAGCATTTT. Translating gives CASSYSNQPQHF. The chain uses TRBV7-9 and TRBJ1-5; D is uncertain. Germline CDR1 reads SEHNR; CDR2 reads FQNEAQ (reference sequence). Trimming took off 8 bases at V and 0 bases at J, with 5 bases between the two ends. CDR3 length: 12 amino acids.

J is TRBJ1-4 and V is TRBV7-9; D might be TRBD1 (5 bases). Germline assignment: CDR1 SEHNR and CDR2 FQNEAQ (reference sequence). Trimming removed 6 bases from V and 6 bases from J, with 17 bases in between. This CDR3 region has 15 residues. As DNA, the CDR3 is TGTGCCAGCAGAATGGGCCAAAGGGGAGATGAAAAACTGTTTTTT. Protein: CASRMGQRGDEKLFF.

CDR3 nucleotides: TGTGCCAGCAGCTTTAGCGGGAACGGGTACAATGAGCAGTTCTTC. Translation: CASSFSGNGYNEQFF. The V gene is TRBV13, the J gene TRBJ2-1, with 8 bases identical to TRBD2. With 3 bases clipped from V and 4 bases from J, the junction kept 5 bases outside the gene matches. CDR1 and CDR2 (germline): PRHDT, FYEKMQ (reference sequence). This CDR3 comprises 15 residues.

The chain is built from TRBV27 and TRBJ2-3; D gene uncertain. Trimming shortened V by 8 bases and J by 4 bases, and 7 bases separated the two germline ends. The CDR3 spans 11 residues. Per germline, CDR1 MNHEY and CDR2 SMNVEV (reference sequence). The CDR3 DNA reads as TGTGCCAGCCACGCGGCAGATACGCAGTATTTT. Translated: CASHAADTQYF.